These T cell receptor beta chains were read from a single sample in a study of cytomegalovirus exposure and HLA in healthy donors. Clones were sequenced by immunoSEQ multiplex PCR, and TCRdb holds only the in-frame ones, with some missing. The sample shows over 100,000 clones, 60% to 85% of them seen only once. The specimen was PBMCs. Receptors were obtained from a female donor in good health and CMV-seronegative. Each CDR3 is given with its conserved first and last residue. A D gene is named only where the DNA matches it firmly. Rows may omit the clone size; those that give it use once, few, many or a size class.

V gene	clone size	D gene	CDR3 length	J gene	CDR3 protein	CDR3 DNA
TRBV5-4	-	-	14	TRBJ1-1	CASSLGARNTEAFF	TGTGCCAGCAGCTTGGGGGCACGGAACACTGAAGCTTTCTTT
TRBV30	-	TRBD2	15	TRBJ2-2	CACSWRGESTGELFF	TGTGCCTGCTCCTGGCGGGGGGAGAGCACCGGGGAGCTGTTTTTT
TRBV11-2	-	TRBD1	16	TRBJ2-5	CASSPTGTANQETQYF	TGTGCCAGCAGCCCAACCGGGACAGCAAACCAAGAGACCCAGTACTTC
TRBV9	-	TRBD1	14	TRBJ1-5	CASNEQGVNQPQHF	TGTGCCAGCAACGAACAGGGGGTCAATCAGCCCCAGCATTTT
TRBV4-2	-	TRBD2	19	TRBJ2-3	CASSQGLLAGGSFTDTQYF	TGTGCCAGCAGCCAAGGTTTGCTAGCGGGGGGTTCATTTACAGATACGCAGTATTTT
TRBV19	-	TRBD1	11	TRBJ2-3	CASQSEDRGYF	TGTGCCAGCCAGAGCGAGGACAGGGGATATTTT
TRBV21-1	-	-	17	TRBJ1-5	CASSSTMDRHSNQPQHF	TGTGCCAGCAGCTCAACGATGGACAGGCATAGCAATCAGCCCCAGCATTTT
TRBV5-8	-	TRBD1	15	TRBJ2-7	CASSLGQGPLGEQYF	TGTGCCAGCAGCCTAGGACAGGGGCCCCTCGGCGAGCAGTACTTC
TRBV5-6	once	-	14	TRBJ2-5	CASSFREIQETQYF	TGTGCCAGCAGCTTCCGCGAGATCCAAGAGACCCAGTACTTC
TRBV2	once	TRBD1	16	TRBJ1-2	CASSLMTGGGKGGYTF	TGTGCCAGCAGCCTAATGACAGGGGGAGGTAAAGGTGGCTACACCTTC
TRBV29-1	-	TRBD1	13	TRBJ1-2	CSATTGQGYGYTF	TGCAGCGCTACAACGGGACAGGGCTATGGCTACACCTTC
TRBV12-5	-	-	14	TRBJ1-5	CASGLSGTDQPQHF	TGTGCTAGTGGTTTGTCGGGAACCGATCAGCCCCAGCATTTT
TRBV4-1	few	TRBD1	15	TRBJ1-1	CASSQNRQGNTEAFF	TGCGCCAGCAGCCAAAATAGACAGGGGAACACTGAAGCTTTCTTT
TRBV4-1	few	-	16	TRBJ2-1	CASSQGRGISYNEQFF	TGCGCCAGCAGCCAAGGACGAGGGATCTCCTACAATGAGCAGTTCTTC
TRBV19	-	-	15	TRBJ2-4	CASSIDPHRDNIQYF	TGTGCCAGTAGTATAGATCCTCACAGGGACAACATTCAGTACTTC
TRBV28	-	-	17	TRBJ2-1	CASSFGLASKPYNEQFF	TGTGCCAGCAGTTTTGGCTTAGCTTCAAAACCTTACAATGAGCAGTTCTTC